The entry below gives a single TCR beta chain sequence along with its context. The sample originates from a study of control samples from healthy donors and cancer patients. The CDR3 loop spans 15 amino acids. The V and J ends lost 0 bases and 3 bases respectively, with 9 bases between them. The V gene's germline CDR1 is LGHNA and CDR2 YNFKEQ. The repertoire was sequenced with immunoSEQ multiplex PCR; TCRdb's copy has only in-frame clones and lacks some. Its clone listing holds about 200,000 clones. The chain has TRBV4-2 and TRBJ1-5; D not resolved. Sequenced sample: blood. This receptor was obtained from a woman in her thirties in good health. CDR3 residues: CASSQEPDPNQPQHF. The CDR3 DNA follows: TGTGCCAGCAGCCAAGAACCCGACCCCAATCAGCCCCAGCATTTT.